This TCR beta chain derives from a study of long-term antiretroviral therapy in people with HIV. A v3.0 immunoSEQ assay was performed at survey level. The data were produced by immunoSEQ multiplex PCR, yet TCRdb's version contains in-frame clones alone and is incomplete. The repertoire includes fewer than 30,000 clones, over 70% of them detected once, and 11% sits in the top ten. The length of the CDR3 is 14 residues. Trimming removed 1 base at V and 3 bases at J, with 9 bases between. Looked up from germline, CDR1 is SEHNR and CDR2 is FQNEAQ (reference sequence). The sample here was unsorted PBMCs, taken 2.1 years after starting antiretroviral therapy. The genes are TRBV7-9 and TRBJ2-5; the D gene is possibly TRBD1 (5 bases). This clonotype originated in a man aged 30-40 years with HIV. The CDR3 here is CASSLVQAEETQYF. The DNA for the CDR3 is TGTGCCAGCAGCTTAGTACAGGCCGAAGAGACCCAGTACTTC. Using reference TRBV7-9 and TRBJ2-5 for the parts outside the CDR3, the full variable domain is DTGVSQNPRHKITKRGQNVTFRCDPISEHNRLYWYRQTLGQGPEFLTYFQNEAQLEKSRLLSDRFSAERPKGSFSTLEIQRTEQGDSAMYLCASSLVQAEETQYFGPGTRLLVL.